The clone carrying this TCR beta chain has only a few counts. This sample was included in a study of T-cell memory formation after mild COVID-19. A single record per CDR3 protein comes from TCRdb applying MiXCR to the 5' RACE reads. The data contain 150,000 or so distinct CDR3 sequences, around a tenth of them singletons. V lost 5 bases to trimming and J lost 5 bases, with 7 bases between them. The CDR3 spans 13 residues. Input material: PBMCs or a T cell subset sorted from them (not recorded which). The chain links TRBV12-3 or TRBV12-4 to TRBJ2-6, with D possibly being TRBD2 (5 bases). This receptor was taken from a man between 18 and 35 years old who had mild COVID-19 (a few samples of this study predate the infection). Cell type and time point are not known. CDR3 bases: TGTGCCAGCAGTATGACTAGGGCCAACGTCCTGACTTTC. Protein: CASSMTRANVLTF.